This TCR beta chain derives from a study of cytomegalovirus exposure and HLA in healthy donors. The study's findings and limits: In an earlier analysis, most TCR beta V segments were productive about 87% or about 30% of the time. Several of the most significant clusters appeared linked to common viral pathogens, based on a later analysis.

This clone was observed once. Its antigen is as yet unknown. PCR was performed using 60 Vbeta and 13 Jbeta primers. Measured with immunoSEQ multiplex PCR; TCRdb has only the in-frame clones, and not every one. The profile covers around 160,000 clones, with 65% to 70% appearing a single time and 4.5% taken by the ten largest. Nominal health characterized the donors when sampled, though unrecorded immune exposures were likely. Germline V CDR1 and CDR2: SEHNR, FQNEAQ (reference sequence). The ends were cut back, 4 bases at V and 2 bases at J, with 11 bases in the middle. The CDR3 is 15 residues long. This receptor was obtained from a woman under 30 in good health and CMV-seropositive. The chain has TRBV7-9 and TRBJ2-2, with TRBD1 as a possible D gene (6 bases). The specimen sequenced was PBMCs. In nucleotides, the CDR3 is TGTGCCAGCAGCTCCACGGACAGAAACACCGGGGAGCTGTTTTTT. Translating gives CASSSTDRNTGELFF. Looking up the rest from reference TRBV7-9 and TRBJ2-2 gives the full variable domain: DTGVSQNPRHKITKRGQNVTFRCDPISEHNRLYWYRQTLGQGPEFLTYFQNEAQLEKSRLLSDRFSAERPKGSFSTLEIQRTEQGDSAMYLCASSSTDRNTGELFFGEGSRLTVL.